This T cell receptor (beta chain) was recorded in a study of cytomegalovirus exposure and HLA in healthy donors. Primers included in the PCR were 60 Vbeta and 13 Jbeta primers. Libraries were prepared by immunoSEQ multiplex PCR; TCRdb keeps only in-frame clonotypes and omits some of them. Among under 250,000 clones listed, 76% were seen once. The germline gives CDR1 MDHEN, CDR2 SYDVKM. The V and J ends lost 4 bases and 0 bases, in that order; junction bases with no gene match: 2. This CDR3 contains 14 residues. The receptor comes from a man aged 18 to 29 in good health and CMV-seronegative. Sequenced sample: PBMCs. The chain joins TRBV28 to TRBJ2-7; 8 nucleotides line up with TRBD1. The CDR3 loop reads CASSYRGTSYEQYF. The CDR3 nucleotides are TGTGCCAGCAGTTACAGGGGGACCTCCTACGAGCAGTACTTC. The full variable domain, its missing parts supplied by reference TRBV28 and TRBJ2-7, is DVKVTQSSRYLVKRTGEKVFLECVQDMDHENMFWYRQDPGLGLRLIYFSYDVKMKEKGDIPEGYSVSREKKERFSLILESASTNQTSMYLCASSYRGTSYEQYFGPGTRLTVT.